One and the same sample provided the 19 T cell receptor beta chains below, sequenced in a study of read filtering for tumor transcriptome and immune sequencing. This library used around 400 ng RNA and molecular barcoded adaptors spanning alpha/delta and beta/gamma chains. MiXCR, run by TCRdb on the reads, gives a single entry per CDR3 protein. Seen here are approximately 150,000 distinct CDR3 sequences, less than 15% observed once, and the top ten hold 7.5% to 10%. The sample comprised a population of CD138-negative cells sorted from bone marrow. The receptors here all came from a donor aged 40 or older with multiple myeloma.

This clonotype was recorded many times. The gene calls are TRBV6-2 or TRBV6-3 and TRBJ2-3; possible D gene TRBD2, 6 bases. V shed 2 bases and J shed 2 bases, with 14 bases lying between them. CDR3 length equals 16 residues. Per the germline V gene, CDR1 is MNHEY and CDR2 is SVGEGT. The CDR3 sequence: CASSYTRRRATDTQYF. DNA for the CDR3: TGTGCCAGCAGTTACACTCGACGGAGGGCCACAGATACGCAGTATTTT.

This clonotype has ten or more counts. The J gene is TRBJ2-7, the V gene TRBV5-1; 8 bases align to TRBD1. This CDR3 spans 15 amino acids. The V gene end was trimmed by 0 bases and the J gene end by 7 bases; junction bases not matched to a gene: 9. Looked up from germline, CDR1 is SGHRS and CDR2 is YFSETQ. The CDR3 DNA reads as TGCGCCAGCAGCTTGGCCCTCGGACAGGGACGGGAGCAGTACTTC. It yields the protein CASSLALGQGREQYF.

The V call is TRBV3-1, the J call TRBJ2-3; 7 positions match TRBD2. The CDR3 loop spans 16 amino acids. Germline-derived CDR1 and CDR2 are LGHDT and YNNKEL (reference sequence). V was pared by 2 bases and J by 3 bases, with 8 bases of the junction left unmatched. The CDR3 loop is CASSQLELAATDTQYF. DNA for the CDR3: TGTGCCAGCAGCCAACTCGAGCTAGCGGCTACAGATACGCAGTATTTT.

In this sample, this clonotype turned up many times. This chain uses TRBV5-1 with TRBJ2-5; D may be TRBD1 (5 bases). The germline V and J ends were trimmed by 0 bases and 2 bases, with 8 bases remaining between them. CDR1 is SGHRS and CDR2 is YFSETQ in the germline V gene. This CDR3 spans 14 amino acids. The CDR3 reads CASSLETAQETQYF. In DNA, the CDR3 is TGCGCCAGCAGCTTGGAGACAGCTCAAGAGACCCAGTACTTC.

This clonotype was seen ten or more times. The J gene is TRBJ2-1, the V gene TRBV20-1, with a possible D match to TRBD2 (6 bases). Germline CDR1 and CDR2: DFQATT and SNEGSKA (reference sequence). Trimming took off 5 bases at V and 0 bases at J, with 11 bases between the two ends. The CDR3 is 14 residues long. CDR3 nucleotides: TGCAGTGCTCTGGGAGGACCCTCCTACAATGAGCAGTTCTTC. This codes for CSALGGPSYNEQFF.

A few counts support this clonotype. V and J are TRBV5-6 and TRBJ1-1, with D perhaps matching TRBD1 (6 bases). Trimming pared 2 bases from V and 6 bases from J, leaving 20 bases between. Germline V gene data show CDR1 as SGHDT and CDR2 as YYEEEE. The CDR3 extends over 16 amino acids. The CDR3 region is CASSLSAGVSVPEAFF. In DNA form, the CDR3 reads TGTGCCAGCAGCTTATCCGCAGGGGTATCTGTTCCTGAAGCTTTCTTT.

The table lists this clonotype with many counts. V gene TRBV10-2 combines with J gene TRBJ1-1; perhaps TRBD1 as D (6 bases). Germline V CDR1 and CDR2: WSHSY, SAAADI. The CDR3 has 14 amino acids. V gave up 2 bases and J gave up 0 bases, with 7 bases separating them. The CDR3 DNA reads TGCGCCAGCAGTGAGGGACAGATGAACACTGAAGCTTTCTTT. Protein product: CASSEGQMNTEAFF.

This clonotype was recorded at least ten times. The chain carries TRBV3-1 and TRBJ2-2; a weak D match, TRBD2 (5 bases). The CDR3 has 17 amino acids. Trimming took 0 bases from V and 7 from J, leaving 18 bases between them. Germline V gene lookup returns CDR1 LGHDT and CDR2 YNNKEL (reference sequence). DNA for the CDR3: TGTGCCAGCAGCCAAGATCCAGGACTTAGCTACGGCGGGGAGCTGTTTTTT. This sequence encodes CASSQDPGLSYGGELFF. The full variable domain, in which reference TRBV3-1 and TRBJ2-2 provide the parts outside the CDR3, is DTAVSQTPKYLVTQMGNDKSIKCEQNLGHDTMYWYKQDSKKFLKIMFSYNNKELIINETVPNRFSPKSPDKAHLNLHINSLELGDSAVYFCASSQDPGLSYGGELFFGEGSRLTVL.

This clonotype was counted at least ten times. The chain links TRBV4-3 to TRBJ1-4; weak D call: TRBD1 (6 bases). CDR3 length: 17 residues. Germline values: CDR1 LGHNA, CDR2 YSLEER. Trimming cost V 4 bases and J 7 bases, with 22 bases left between them. This chain's CDR3 is CASSRSRRGGRFEKLFF. The DNA for the CDR3 is TGCGCCAGCAGCCGGTCACGTCGAGGGGGGAGGTTTGAAAAACTGTTTTTT.

This rearrangement joins TRBV19 to TRBJ2-1; 15 nucleotides match TRBD2. The CDR3 totals 18 residues. Germline loops: CDR1 LNHDA, CDR2 SQIVND (reference sequence). V gave up 3 bases and J gave up 0 bases; unmatched junction bases: 3. The CDR3 DNA sequence: TGTGCCAGTAGTATTAGGACTAGCGGGAGGGCCTCCTACAATGAGCAGTTCTTC. As protein: CASSIRTSGRASYNEQFF.

Note on this clonotype: A read error is possible here, since a much larger clone lies one base away. This chain links TRBV2 with TRBJ2-1, with a possible D match to TRBD1 (6 bases). The CDR3 runs 13 residues. Germline V gene sequence: CDR1 SNHLY, CDR2 FYNNEI. V was shortened by 0 bases and J by 15 bases, with 15 bases between the two germline ends. The CDR3 region has the DNA TGTGCCAGCAGTGAAGCCCGGGACAACCAACCGTTCTTC. Protein product: CASSEARDNQPFF.

This clonotype was found many times. The chain combines TRBV4-1 with TRBJ2-1; 7 bases are a match to TRBD2. There are 16 residues in the CDR3. In germline, CDR1 is MGHRA, CDR2 YSYEKL. Trimming cost V 4 bases and J 2 bases; bases outside gene matches: 8. The CDR3 is CASSPRGESTYNEQFF. CDR3 nucleotides: TGCGCCAGCAGCCCCCGGGGGGAGTCTACCTACAATGAGCAGTTCTTC.

This clonotype was counted many times. V and J are TRBV7-2 and TRBJ1-5, with D hard to call. The germline V and J ends were trimmed by 5 bases and 6 bases, with 8 bases remaining between them. There are 12 residues in the CDR3. CDR1 is SGHTA and CDR2 is FQGNSA in the germline V gene. This CDR3 is CASSKTAQPQHF. Here the CDR3 DNA reads TGTGCCAGCAGCAAGACGGCTCAGCCCCAGCATTTT.

This clonotype was detected many times. The rearrangement links TRBV11-2 to TRBJ2-5, with 9 bases matching TRBD2. Germline trimming cut 6 bases from V and 5 bases from J; bases unmatched to any gene: 10. The CDR3 has 15 amino acids. Looked up from germline, CDR1 is SGHAT and CDR2 is FQNNGV. CDR3 in DNA: TGTGCCAGCAGTAAAGCGGGAGGTGTGGAGGAGACCCAGTACTTC. It translates to CASSKAGGVEETQYF.

The sample holds a few counts of this clonotype. A much larger clone differs from this one at a single base, so this may be a read error. The V call is TRBV7-9, the J call TRBJ1-5; no clear D. Trimming removed 1 base from V and 6 bases from J, with 13 bases in between. CDR1 is SEHNR, CDR2 FQNEAQ, per germline (reference sequence). The CDR3 sequence is 15 residues long. The chain's CDR3 is CASSLDGVAGQPQHF. For the CDR3, the DNA is TGTGCCAGCAGCTTAGATGGGGTGGCTGGTCAGCCCCAGCATTTT.

With respect to this clonotype: Given a much more abundant clone one base away, this may be a read error. The V gene is TRBV11-3, the J gene TRBJ2-7, with 9 bases fitting TRBD2. Germline V gene sequence: CDR1 SGHNT, CDR2 YENEEA. This CDR3 has 15 amino acids. Here the CDR3 DNA reads TGTACCAGCAGCCTAAGACTAGCGGTTACCTACGAGCAGTACTTC. Translating gives CTSSLRLAVTYEQYF.

The V gene is TRBV7-9, the J gene TRBJ2-1, with 10 nucleotides matching TRBD1. V shed 2 bases and J 6 bases; nucleotides not matched to a gene: 4. This CDR3 comprises 15 residues. CDR1 and CDR2 from the germline V gene are SEHNR and FQNEAQ (reference sequence). The CDR3 DNA follows: TGTGCCAGCAGCTTATGGGACAGGGGAATCAATGAGCAGTTCTTC. It is translated as CASSLWDRGINEQFF.

This clonotype has a count of ten or more. This chain uses TRBV20-1 with TRBJ2-1, with 8 bases matching TRBD1. Germline V gene lookup returns CDR1 DFQATT and CDR2 SNEGSKA (reference sequence). V shed 6 bases and J 16 bases; nucleotides not matched to a gene: 11. The CDR3 has 11 residues. The CDR3 DNA follows: TGCAGTGCCAGACTCGGACAGGGACAATTCTTC. It is translated as CSARLGQGQFF.

This clonotype was counted at least ten times. This sequence joins TRBV6-4 and TRBJ2-1; D ambiguous. The V gene lost 8 bases and the J gene lost 2 bases, with 10 bases spanning the gap. Per germline, CDR1 MRHNA and CDR2 SNTAGT. This CDR3 is built from 13 residues. This CDR3 reads CASSELPYNEQFF. The CDR3 DNA reads TGTGCCAGCTCTGAGCTCCCCTACAATGAGCAGTTCTTC.